Given below is one TCR beta chain in context. In germline, CDR1 is MNHEY, CDR2 SVGEGT. This CDR3 has 13 residues. Trimming pared 7 bases from V and 7 bases from J, leaving 17 bases between. The sample originates from a study of metastatic and nonmetastatic thyroid tumors. TCRdb re-clonotyped the PCR reads through MiXCR. The sample records tens of thousands of clones, 18% being singletons. Each patient came to thyroid surgery without any prior treatment (of any kind). Source material: adjacent normal tissue. The V call is TRBV6-2 or TRBV6-3, the J call TRBJ2-7, with unresolved D. This clonotype was obtained from a male donor with papillary thyroid cancer or a benign thyroid nodule (not recorded which). Some clones in this sample may be carry-over from other donors' samples. The CDR3 nucleotides read TGTGCCAGCATCTACTCCCCCCTAACGGAGCAGTACGTC. It yields the protein CASIYSPLTEQYV.